This record concerns one T cell receptor (beta chain) sequence. Antigen unknown. This table comes from immunoSEQ multiplex PCR, and its TCRdb copy is limited to in-frame clones, with some not included. The data contain 150,000 to 250,000 clones, about 81% of them seen just once; the ten biggest clones take up roughly 1.2%. The donors were part of the validation cohort of 120 subjects. That cohort was separate from the first cohort, which comprised fewer than 800 subjects. The CDR3 extends over 11 amino acids. Trimming took 3 bases from V and 6 from J, leaving 6 bases between them. The germline V gene encodes CDR1 ENHRY and CDR2 SYGVKD. The data are from a study of cytomegalovirus exposure and HLA in healthy donors. In the study overall: The roughly 120 validation repertoires used the same platform as the 650 to 850 first-cohort repertoires, a later analysis reported.

General observations from the study: The majority of TCR sequences were rare, yet some public TCRs appeared in many donors. Associated with cytomegalovirus, according to the listing, were around 160 TCR beta chains.

The receptor was derived from a woman in her 30s in good health and CMV-seronegative. The material sequenced was PBMCs. This rearrangement joins TRBV10-3 to TRBJ2-7; tentative D call: TRBD1 (5 bases). The CDR3 is CAISDQGEQYF. CDR3 coding DNA: TGTGCCATCAGTGATCAGGGCGAGCAGTACTTC.